Listed below are T cell receptor beta chains from one sample, sequenced in a study of cytomegalovirus exposure and HLA in healthy donors. Only in-frame clones appear in the TCRdb table, and some are missing; sequencing was by immunoSEQ multiplex PCR. The data contain 150,000 to 200,000 clones, approximately 85% of them singletons. The sequenced sample consisted of PBMCs. Every receptor here comes from a man between 18 and 29 years old in good health and CMV-seropositive. Each CDR3 is given with its conserved first and last residue.

j_call v_call cdr3_aa
TRBJ1-1 TRBV30 CAWSAGYGNTEAFF
TRBJ1-6 TRBV5-4 CASSLVHRDSPLHF
TRBJ2-1 TRBV6-5 CASSSLGAPQGDEQFF
TRBJ1-2 TRBV18 CASSRANYGYTF
TRBJ1-3 TRBV5-6 CASSPGLHRQVGGNTIYF
TRBJ1-4 TRBV6-5 CASRSSGDHEKLFF
TRBJ1-2 TRBV21-1 CASSKGRGRIYGYTF
TRBJ1-4 TRBV6-6 CASSYDYRGLGEKLFF
TRBJ2-3 TRBV6-1 CASKGQPSTDTQYF
NA TRBV12-5 CASGFQQGARYEQYF
TRBJ1-1 TRBV12-5 CASGGFEGFDSGNTEAFF
TRBJ2-3 TRBV7-9 CASSLPRRGRITDTQYF
TRBJ1-1 TRBV5-1 CASSLVGTTNMNTEAFF
TRBJ2-7 TRBV7-8 CASSLGLAGGSEQYF
TRBJ2-3 TRBV29-1 CSVDTLYREHTQYF
TRBJ2-1 TRBV18 CASSPESRGSSYNEQFF
TRBJ1-5 TRBV4-1 CASSQMLQTNQPQHF
TRBJ2-3 TRBV30 CAWIEDNTQYF
TRBJ2-1 TRBV10-2 CASSHSGTGDYNWNEQFF
TRBJ2-1 TRBV27 CASSLGRNSEQFF
TRBJ2-5 TRBV5-1 CASSETSGGQEAQYF
TRBJ2-2 TRBV30 CAWSVRGTGELFF
TRBJ2-1 TRBV6-4 CASSRDRVGEQFF
TRBJ2-5 TRBV6-1 CASTESLDRGKTQYF
NA TRBV7-2 CASSVGQGPYYEQYF
TRBJ2-3 TRBV2 CASSEGAGGTDTQYF
TRBJ2-3 TRBV9 CASSVDTGGLTDTQYF
TRBJ2-1 TRBV29-1 CSVEGGGDEQFF
TRBJ2-7 TRBV12-5 CASGLPPGGRGQSSYEQYF
TRBJ1-4 TRBV13 CASSQASRGNEKLFF
TRBJ2-3 TRBV5-6 CASRRTSGGAVDTDTQYF
TRBJ2-7 TRBV4-3 CASSQDSRGSYEQYF
TRBJ2-7 TRBV10-2 CASSQGAGYEQYF
NA TRBV30 CAWSVGASTYEQYF
TRBJ1-4 TRBV6-1 CASSEEGQGREKLFF
TRBJ2-5 TRBV6-5 CASTGTTGWTQYF
TRBJ2-2 TRBV5-1 CASSMGQGGGELFF
TRBJ2-1 TRBV19 CASSMGQGAFDEQFF
TRBJ1-5 TRBV5-8 CASSLRGGFNQPQHF
TRBJ2-7 TRBV19 CASQDRLVPYEQYF
NA TRBV30 CAWSVMSSRDRVHEQYF
TRBJ1-2 TRBV5-4 CASSLVQGGYGYTF
TRBJ2-5 TRBV6-1 CASSENWAGGSRGETQYF
TRBJ2-1 TRBV7-2 CASSRQGSYNEQFF
TRBJ2-1 TRBV2 CASRSGGSSYNEQFF
NA TRBV6-5 CASSIIRGHEQYF
TRBJ1-1 TRBV7-9 CASSSKQGRSTEAFF
TRBJ2-5 TRBV9 CASSVGAVQETQYF
TRBJ1-1 TRBV5-5 CASSLTGNTEAFF
TRBJ1-1 TRBV27 CASSSPLKGASNTEAFF
TRBJ2-5 TRBV9 CASSVRGQETQYF
TRBJ1-1 TRBV18 CASSTRDLVTEAFF
TRBJ2-1 TRBV7-9 CASSPGQGSYNEQFF
TRBJ1-2 TRBV4-3 CASSRSNRGSNYGYTF